These 13 T cell receptor beta chains originate from one sample sequenced in a study of cytomegalovirus exposure and HLA in healthy donors. PCR involved 60 Vbeta and 13 Jbeta primers. Measured with immunoSEQ multiplex PCR; TCRdb has only the in-frame clones, and not every one. The repertoire holds roughly 140,000 clones, approximately 80% seen once, with 4.5% to 6% in the top ten. Input material: PBMCs. The receptors were gathered from a male donor in good health and CMV-seronegative.

In this sample, this clone turned up once. The chain couples TRBV4-3 to TRBJ2-1; D may be TRBD2 (6 bases). Per germline, CDR1 LGHNA and CDR2 YSLEER. This CDR3 has 14 amino acids. Trimming removed 1 base at V and 6 bases at J, with 10 bases between. This CDR3 reads CASSQAWEANEQFF. The CDR3 nucleotides read TGCGCCAGCAGCCAAGCGTGGGAGGCCAATGAGCAGTTCTTC.

The J gene is TRBJ2-7, the V gene TRBV5-1; 10 bases match TRBD2. V was clipped by 0 bases and J by 7 bases; unmatched bases: 10. The CDR3 is 16 amino acids. Germline lookup yields CDR1 SGHRS and CDR2 YFSETQ. DNA for the CDR3: TGCGCCAGCAGCTTGGCCCCAGCGGGGGGGTTTGGGGAGCAGTACTTC. This sequence encodes CASSLAPAGGFGEQYF.

This sequence joins TRBV6-5 and TRBJ2-6, with 7 bases matching TRBD1. Trimming cost V 0 bases and J 11 bases; bases outside gene matches: 7. Germline values: CDR1 MNHEY, CDR2 SVGAGI. CDR3 length equals 15 residues. CDR3 sequence: CASSYSRQGKYVLTF. CDR3 DNA sequence: TGTGCCAGCAGTTACTCGAGACAGGGTAAATACGTCCTGACTTTC.

This chain joins TRBV4-1 and TRBJ1-2, with 9 nucleotides matching TRBD1. The CDR3 spans 15 residues. V lost 2 bases, J lost 2 bases, and 3 bases stayed unmatched. The germline CDR1 and CDR2 sequences are MGHRA and YSYEKL. CDR3 in amino acids: CASSQTGGVNYGYTF. The CDR3 DNA sequence: TGCGCCAGCAGCCAAACAGGGGGCGTCAACTATGGCTACACCTTC.

This chain uses TRBV29-1 with TRBJ1-1, with D perhaps matching TRBD1 (6 bases). This CDR3 is 17 amino acids long. Germline CDR1 SQVTM, CDR2 ANQGSEA. V dropped 1 base and J dropped 1 base, with 19 bases sitting between them. In DNA, the CDR3 is TGCAGCGTTGAAGGGGTCAGGGGCTATGGGAGGAACACTGAAGCTTTCTTT. It is translated as CSVEGVRGYGRNTEAFF. The variable domain in full, with the rest retrieved from reference TRBV29-1 and TRBJ1-1, is SAVISQKPSRDICQRGTSLTIQCQVDSQVTMMFWYRQQPGQSLTLIATANQGSEATYESGFVIDKFPISRPNLTFSTLTVSNMSPEDSSIYLCSVEGVRGYGRNTEAFFGQGTRLTVV.

This clone was seen more than once but under ten times. The chain joins TRBV7-8 to TRBJ1-2, with D hard to call. The CDR3 sequence is 15 residues long. CDR1 and CDR2 (germline): SGHVS, FQNEAQ. Trimming removed 3 bases at V and 0 bases at J, with 11 bases between. DNA for the CDR3: TGTGCCAGCAGCTTCGCGACTCGGACTAACTATGGCTACACCTTC. Residues: CASSFATRTNYGYTF.

The J gene is TRBJ1-6, the V gene TRBV11-1; D not certain. V lost 3 bases and J lost 1, with 10 bases in between. The germline CDR1 and CDR2 sequences are SGHAT and FQDESV (reference sequence). CDR3 size: 16 residues. CDR3: CASSLSRGSYNSPLHF. The CDR3, as DNA: TGTGCCAGCAGCTTGTCGCGCGGGTCCTATAATTCACCCCTCCACTTT.

The V gene is TRBV5-4, the J gene TRBJ1-4, with D perhaps TRBD1 (5 bases). The CDR3 loop spans 13 amino acids. CDR1 SGHNT and CDR2 YYREEE come from the germline V gene (reference sequence). Trimming stripped 1 base from V and 8 bases from J, with 9 bases between. DNA of the CDR3: TGTGCCAGCAGCTTGAGGGGCTCGGAAAAACTGTTTTTT. Its protein is CASSLRGSEKLFF.

The J gene is TRBJ2-5, the V gene TRBV7-2, with D unresolved. The CDR3 is made up of 12 amino acids. Germline CDR1 SGHTA, CDR2 FQGNSA. Deletions cut 4 bases from V and 5 bases from J, with 8 bases between. In DNA, the CDR3 is TGTGCCAGCAGCTCCACAACGGAGACCCAGTACTTC. It specifies CASSSTTETQYF.

This chain joins TRBV7-8 and TRBJ1-2; D is possibly TRBD1 (5 bases). CDR1 SGHVS and CDR2 FQNEAQ come from the germline V gene. The CDR3 consists of 15 residues. Trimming left V 1 base short and J 7 bases short, with 16 bases between. CDR3 DNA sequence: TGTGCCAGCAGCTTAGGTCAGGGCCCATCCTCTGGCTACACCTTC. It codes for CASSLGQGPSSGYTF.

J is TRBJ2-1 and V is TRBV5-1, with 7 positions matching TRBD2. CDR1 is SGHRS and CDR2 is YFSETQ in the germline V gene. The length of the CDR3 is 15 residues. V dropped 0 bases and J dropped 6; count of bases not matched to a gene: 6. Here the CDR3 reads CASSLGASGGNEQFF. CDR3 coding DNA: TGCGCCAGCAGCTTGGGGGCTAGCGGTGGCAATGAGCAGTTCTTC.

The chain combines TRBV14 with TRBJ2-1; TRBD1 matches at 8 bases. The CDR3 has 15 residues. J was trimmed by 10 bases and V by 2 bases; bases with no gene match: 10. Per germline, CDR1 SGHDN and CDR2 FVKESK. CDR3 region: CASSQTRQGAGEQFF. The CDR3 region has the DNA TGTGCCAGCAGCCAAACTCGGCAGGGGGCAGGGGAGCAGTTCTTC.

The chain couples TRBV11-3 to TRBJ1-2, with a weak D call TRBD1 (5 bases). The CDR3 extends over 13 amino acids. The V end was cut by 2 bases, the J end by 4 bases, with 8 bases between. Germline V gene data show CDR1 as SGHNT and CDR2 as YENEEA. CDR3 nucleotides: TGTGCCAGCAGCTTACCGGGGGGCTATGGCTACACCTTC. Translating gives CASSLPGGYGYTF.